The 29 T cell receptor beta chains below all came from one sample that was sequenced in a study of liver allograft versus peripheral blood T cells. About the study: What was compared were the T cell receptor repertoires in transplanted livers and those in the peripheral blood of recipients.

TCRdb re-analysed the reads in MiXCR, keeping a single row per CDR3 protein. Here the sample spans some 1,100 distinct CDR3 sequences, 19% being singletons. These receptors all come from a human patient who had a liver transplant. The T cells may come from the graft donor.

The chain combines TRBV13 with TRBJ2-7, with D possibly being TRBD1 or TRBD2 (5 bases each). Germline CDR1 PRHDT, CDR2 FYEKMQ (reference sequence). The CDR3 runs to 15 residues. Trimming shortened V by 5 bases and J by 4 bases, and 18 bases separated the two germline ends. The CDR3 nucleotides read TGTGCCAGCAGCGTCCGGGACCCACCCCCGTACGAGCAGTACTTC. Protein product: CASSVRDPPPYEQYF. Full variable domain (outside the CDR3, taken from reference TRBV13 and TRBJ2-7): AAGVIQSPRHLIKEKRETATLKCYPIPRHDTVYWYQQGPGQDPQFLISFYEKMQSDKGSIPDRFSAQQFSDYHSELNMSSLELGDSALYFCASSVRDPPPYEQYFGPGTRLTVT.

This clonotype was counted between two and nine times. This chain uses TRBV28 with TRBJ2-1; 8 bases are a match to TRBD2. CDR3 length equals 18 residues. Germline lookup yields CDR1 MDHEN and CDR2 SYDVKM. Trimming took 4 bases from V and 4 from J; bases not matched to a gene: 15. The CDR3 spells CASSSTYLLAEGYNEQFF. CDR3 DNA: TGTGCCAGCAGTTCAACCTATCTACTAGCGGAGGGGTACAATGAGCAGTTCTTC.

This clonotype was detected many times. In nucleotides, the CDR3 is TGTGCCAGCAGTTACTCGGTAGCTGGGATCTACGAGCAGTACTTC. This gives the protein CASSYSVAGIYEQYF. J is TRBJ2-7 and V is TRBV6-2 or TRBV6-3; D remains ambiguous. Germline V gene data show CDR1 as MNHEY and CDR2 as SVGEGT. The CDR3 sequence is 15 residues long. V lost 0 bases to trimming and J lost 3 bases, with 12 bases between them.

With regard to this clonotype: Germline is not matched at one junction end, which may reflect a read error. The chain links TRBV29-1 to TRBJ2-1; D is unclear. CDR1 SQVTM and CDR2 ANQGSEA come from the germline V gene. This CDR3 contains 14 residues. DNA for the CDR3: TGCAGTTTCGAGCATTCCTTCCTAAGCCATGAGCAGTTATTC. As protein: CSFEHSFLSHEQLF.

Worth noting for this clonotype: A far bigger clonotype differs at one base, so this is likely a read error. The chain uses TRBV28 and TRBJ2-7, with D possibly TRBD1 on 5 matching bases. CDR1 and CDR2 from the germline V gene are MDHEN and SYDVKM. The V gene lost 7 bases and the J gene lost 4 bases, with 11 bases spanning the gap. The CDR3 sequence is 12 residues long. The DNA of the CDR3 is TGTGCCAGCAATCCAGGGATTTACGAGCAGTACTTC. It translates to CASNPGIYEQYF.

In this sample, this clonotype turned up many times. The chain combines TRBV12-3 or TRBV12-4 with TRBJ1-2, with 9 bases matching TRBD1. V lost 2 bases and J lost 6; bases outside the gene matches: 1. The CDR3 has 13 amino acids. In nucleotides, the CDR3 is TGTGCCAGCAGTTTAACAGGGGGCGATGGCTACACCTTC. This codes for CASSLTGGDGYTF.

The chain couples TRBV20-1 to TRBJ1-2; D is unresolved. V lost 8 bases and J 6 bases, leaving 7 bases between the germline ends. Germline V gene sequence: CDR1 DFQATT, CDR2 SNEGSKA (reference sequence). The CDR3 totals 9 residues. The CDR3 reads CSPDDGYTF. Here the CDR3 DNA reads TGCAGTCCGGACGATGGCTACACCTTC.

This clonotype was picked up many times. V gene TRBV27 combines with J gene TRBJ1-2, with 7 bases aligning to TRBD1. CDR1 MNHEY and CDR2 SMNVEV come from the germline V gene (reference sequence). J was trimmed by 2 bases and V by 5 bases; bases with no gene match: 14. The CDR3 covers 17 residues. The CDR3 loop is CASSHAPLQGTNYGYTF. The CDR3 region has the DNA TGTGCCAGCAGTCACGCACCGTTACAGGGGACGAACTATGGCTACACCTTC.

This clonotype is classed as medium-sized. The chain joins TRBV6-5 to TRBJ1-4; D perhaps matches TRBD1 (5 bases). Trimming took off 0 bases at V and 3 bases at J, with 8 bases between the two ends. The CDR3 consists of 15 residues. CDR1 and CDR2 from the germline V gene are MNHEY and SVGAGI. In DNA form, the CDR3 reads TGTGCCAGCAGTTACTCAAGGGGCGCTAATGAAAAACTGTTTTTT. This translates into CASSYSRGANEKLFF.

This clonotype is deemed medium-sized. The V call is TRBV19, the J call TRBJ2-1; 8 bases match TRBD2. With 6 bases clipped from V and 2 bases from J, the junction kept 9 bases outside the gene matches. Germline loops: CDR1 LNHDA, CDR2 SQIVND (reference sequence). The CDR3 sequence is 16 residues long. CDR3: CASSLGVAGTYNEQFF. The CDR3 DNA reads as TGTGCCAGTAGCCTAGGGGTAGCGGGGACCTACAATGAGCAGTTCTTC.

At least ten counts were recorded for this clonotype. This sequence joins TRBV27 and TRBJ2-5, with D perhaps matching TRBD1 (5 bases). The CDR3 runs 15 residues. The germline V gene encodes CDR1 MNHEY and CDR2 SMNVEV (reference sequence). V was trimmed by 6 bases and J by 3 bases, leaving 17 bases between them. For the CDR3, the DNA is TGTGCCAGCAGCCCCTGGGCGGCAGGGAAAGAGACCCAGTACTTC. Its protein is CASSPWAAGKETQYF.

As for this clonotype: The junction departs from the called germline gene at one end, perhaps through a read error. This chain connects TRBV19 to TRBJ2-7; D unclear. From germline, CDR1 is LNHDA and CDR2 SQIVND (reference sequence). This CDR3 spans 13 amino acids. The CDR3 bases are TGTGCCAGTAGTATACGCAGCTCCTACGGGCAGTACTTC. As protein: CASSIRSSYGQYF.

This chain connects TRBV12-3 or TRBV12-4 to TRBJ2-7; D is unclear. The CDR3 spans 12 residues. V lost 4 bases, J lost 5 bases, and 9 bases lay in between. The CDR3 region has the DNA TGTGCCAGCAGTTACCGGGTAGACGAGCAGTACTTC. This gives the protein CASSYRVDEQYF.

This clonotype was observed a handful of times. The chain carries TRBV6-6 and TRBJ2-3; possible D gene TRBD2, 6 bases. The V end was cut by 1 base, the J end by 1 base, with 9 bases between. The V gene's germline CDR1 is MNHNY and CDR2 SVGAGI (reference sequence). The CDR3 contains 15 residues. The CDR3 region has the DNA TGTGCCAGCAGTTACTACGGGGAGGGCACAGATACGCAGTATTTT. As protein: CASSYYGEGTDTQYF.

As DNA, the CDR3 is TGTGCCAGCTCAGTTGGGGGCACCTACGAGCAGTACTTC. Translating gives CASSVGGTYEQYF. The chain carries TRBV18 and TRBJ2-7, with a weak D call TRBD1 (6 bases). Germline V lookup: CDR1 KGHSH, CDR2 LQKENI. CDR3 length: 13 amino acids. The V end lost 5 bases, the J end lost 2 bases, and 10 bases lay between the germline ends.

This clonotype rates as medium-sized (0.01 to 0.1%). The CDR3 DNA reads as TGTGCCAGCAGCGTAGGGGACAGGGGCTTATGGGACACCATATATTTT. Translated, it gives CASSVGDRGLWDTIYF. The chain couples TRBV9 to TRBJ1-3, with TRBD1 matching 10 bases. Germline CDR1 and CDR2: SGDLS and YYNGEE. The CDR3 has 16 residues. Trimming took 0 bases from V and 8 from J; bases not matched to a gene: 8. The full variable domain, rest sourced from reference TRBV9 and TRBJ1-3, is DSGVTQTPKHLITATGQRVTLRCSPRSGDLSVYWYQQSLDQGLQFLIQYYNGEERAKGNILERFSAQQFPDLHSELNLSSLELGDSALYFCASSVGDRGLWDTIYFGEGSWLTVV.

This clonotype was counted at least ten times. The rearrangement uses TRBV20-1 and TRBJ2-7; D remains ambiguous. V dropped 1 base and J dropped 3 bases, with 13 bases sitting between them. The CDR3 spans 14 residues. Germline assignment: CDR1 DFQATT and CDR2 SNEGSKA (reference sequence). CDR3 bases: TGCAGTGCTAGAGGGTGGCAGGATGACTACGAGCAGTACTTC. Residues: CSARGWQDDYEQYF.

This clonotype is categorized as medium-sized. This rearrangement joins TRBV27 to TRBJ2-7, with a possible D match to TRBD1 (8 bases). CDR1 is MNHEY and CDR2 is SMNVEV in the germline V gene (reference sequence). The ends were cut back, 10 bases at V and 6 bases at J, with 19 bases in the middle. This CDR3 region has 13 residues. DNA of the CDR3: TGTGCCACGACAGGGGAGGGGTTGGGCGAGCAGTACTTC. This gives the protein CATTGEGLGEQYF.

This clonotype qualifies as medium-sized (0.01 to 0.1%). The chain couples TRBV20-1 to TRBJ2-1; 9 bases fit TRBD2. The CDR3 totals 14 residues. V shed 3 bases and J 9 bases; nucleotides not matched to a gene: 9. Germline CDR1 is DFQATT and CDR2 is SNEGSKA (reference sequence). CDR3 sequence reads: CSARREGVYVEQFF. CDR3 DNA: TGCAGTGCTAGGCGGGAGGGCGTCTACGTTGAGCAGTTCTTC.

This clonotype was seen at least ten times. The rearrangement links TRBV6-1 to TRBJ2-1; 9 bases line up with TRBD2. The CDR3 contains 18 residues. V dropped 5 bases and J dropped 4; count of bases not matched to a gene: 15. The germline V gene encodes CDR1 MNHNS and CDR2 SASEGT. The CDR3 here is CASSSTLLAGVTYNEQFF. DNA of the CDR3: TGTGCCAGCAGTTCCACCCTATTAGCGGGAGTAACGTACAATGAGCAGTTCTTC.

This clonotype is labeled as large (0.1 to 1%). J is TRBJ2-7 and V is TRBV27, with a tentative D call TRBD2 (5 bases). The V and J ends lost 6 bases and 2 bases respectively, with 14 bases between them. CDR1 and CDR2 from the germline V gene are MNHEY and SMNVEV (reference sequence). The CDR3 sequence is 14 residues long. The CDR3 coding sequence is TGTGCCAGCAGGCCCCTTCGGGAAACCTACGAGCAGTACTTC. Its translation is CASRPLRETYEQYF.

This clonotype ranks as large. The V call is TRBV20-1, the J call TRBJ2-7; 9 bases are shared with TRBD2. The V gene end was trimmed by 6 bases and the J gene end by 5 bases; junction bases not matched to a gene: 8. The length of the CDR3 is 13 residues. Germline CDR1 reads DFQATT; CDR2 reads SNEGSKA (reference sequence). This chain's CDR3 is CSAVSGSGHEQYF. In DNA, the CDR3 is TGCAGTGCCGTTAGCGGGAGTGGCCACGAGCAGTACTTC.

By share of the sample, this clonotype is medium-sized (0.01 to 0.1%). J is TRBJ2-2 and V is TRBV13, with 7 bases matching TRBD2. After removal of 0 bases from V and 6 bases from J, the junction contained 7 bases not matched to a gene. The CDR3 is made up of 16 amino acids. The germline CDR1 and CDR2 sequences are PRHDT and FYEKMQ (reference sequence). DNA for the CDR3: TGTGCCAGCAGCTTAGGCCTCGGACTAGGTGCCGGGGAGCTGTTTTTT. Translated: CASSLGLGLGAGELFF.

Points on this clonotype: A much more abundant neighbour one base away suggests this may be a read error. The chain is built from TRBV10-3 and TRBJ1-4; 8 bases match TRBD1. The V and J ends lost 4 bases and 6 bases, in that order; junction bases with no gene match: 7. The CDR3 totals 15 residues. The germline V gene encodes CDR1 ENHRY and CDR2 SYGVKD. The CDR3 spells CAISGETGDHEKLFF. CDR3 nucleotides: TGTGCCATCAGTGGGGAGACAGGGGATCATGAAAAACTGTTTTTT.

This clonotype is termed medium-sized. The V call is TRBV9, the J call TRBJ2-1, with 7 bases lining up with TRBD2. Germline assignment: CDR1 SGDLS and CDR2 YYNGEE. The junction had 1 base not matched to a gene; V was cut back by 4 bases and J by 9 bases. This CDR3 is built from 11 residues. CDR3 sequence reads: CASSPGGEQFF. The DNA for the CDR3 is TGTGCCAGCAGCCCGGGGGGTGAGCAGTTCTTC.

By frequency in the sample, this clonotype is medium-sized. V and J are TRBV6-5 and TRBJ1-5, with TRBD1 matching 7 bases. With V trimmed by 6 bases and J by 4 bases, 6 bases remained unmatched. Germline CDR1 and CDR2: MNHEY and SVGAGI. This CDR3 spans 14 amino acids. This chain's CDR3 is CASRKTGRNQPQHF. The CDR3 coding sequence is TGTGCCAGCAGAAAGACAGGGAGAAATCAGCCCCAGCATTTT.

This clonotype was seen repeatedly, ten times or more. As DNA, the CDR3 is TGTGCCAGTTCGCTCATCGGAAGGGAGACCCAGTACTTC. As protein: CASSLIGRETQYF. The gene calls are TRBV19 and TRBJ2-5; D gene ambiguous. Trimming removed 8 bases from V and 5 bases from J, with 15 bases in between. The V gene's germline CDR1 is LNHDA and CDR2 SQIVND (reference sequence). This CDR3 comprises 13 residues.

The rearrangement links TRBV6-6 to TRBJ1-1; D not resolved. Trimming took 7 bases from V and 0 from J, leaving 12 bases between them. CDR1 and CDR2 (germline): MNHNY, SVGAGI (reference sequence). The CDR3 is 14 amino acids. The CDR3 DNA is TGTGCCAGCACCCCCACGGAGTTGAACACTGAAGCTTTCTTT. Translation gives CASTPTELNTEAFF.

This chain links TRBV27 with TRBJ2-7, with D possibly TRBD2 on 5 matching bases. V lost 3 bases and J 2 bases, leaving 14 bases between the germline ends. The CDR3 covers 15 residues. CDR1 and CDR2 from the germline V gene are MNHEY and SMNVEV (reference sequence). CDR3 amino acids: CASSFAGHGAYEQYF. CDR3 nucleotide sequence: TGTGCCAGCAGTTTTGCTGGGCACGGGGCCTACGAGCAGTACTTC.